The 14 T cell receptor beta chains given below trace back to one sample, sequenced in a study of OX40 agonist ivuxolimab in advanced cancers. Generated by immunoSEQ multiplex PCR, the TCRdb table keeps only in-frame clones and is missing some. The sample yields fewer than 100,000 clones, approximately 83% seen once. This sample comprised CD4+ or CD8+ T cells sorted from blood, obtained in a trial of the OX40 agonist ivuxolimab. These receptors came from an adult with an advanced solid tumor such as melanoma, head and neck, liver or kidney cancer.

The chain carries TRBV7-6 and TRBJ2-2, with 9 bases fitting TRBD2. Germline CDR1 SGHVS, CDR2 FNYEAQ. Unmatched junction bases numbered 5, after V lost 2 bases and J lost 4 bases. The CDR3 covers 16 residues. CDR3 sequence reads: CASSLSGGLVTGELFF. CDR3 DNA: TGTGCCAGCAGCTTAAGCGGGGGGCTTGTCACCGGGGAGCTGTTTTTT.

V usage is TRBV19 and J usage is TRBJ1-4, with a weak D call TRBD1 (6 bases). The germline V and J ends were trimmed by 11 bases and 8 bases, with 15 bases remaining between them. The germline V gene encodes CDR1 LNHDA and CDR2 SQIVND (reference sequence). This CDR3 region has 12 residues. The CDR3 loop reads CAAGRGREKLFF. The CDR3 DNA follows: TGTGCCGCCGGCAGGGGAAGAGAAAAACTGTTTTTT.

The genes are TRBV7-3 and TRBJ2-1, with 7 bases matching TRBD2. There are 15 residues in the CDR3. Trimming removed 2 bases from V and 2 bases from J; junction bases left unmatched: 3. CDR1 is SGHTA, CDR2 FQGTGA, per germline. The CDR3 protein is CASSLAGATYNEQFF. Written as DNA, the CDR3 is TGTGCCAGCAGCTTAGCGGGAGCCACCTACAATGAGCAGTTCTTC.

This chain joins TRBV6-1 and TRBJ2-3; 7 bases are a match to TRBD1. The CDR3 loop spans 14 amino acids. Germline V lookup: CDR1 MNHNS, CDR2 SASEGT. V shed 7 bases, J shed 6 bases, and the junction held 10 bases outside the gene matches. In DNA, the CDR3 is TGTGCCAGCATCTGGGACAGCCTCTCCGATACGCAGTATTTT. Translating gives CASIWDSLSDTQYF.

This chain connects TRBV7-9 to TRBJ1-3; D unresolved. The CDR3 totals 15 residues. CDR1 and CDR2 from the germline V gene are SEHNR and FQNEAQ (reference sequence). The ends were cut back, 2 bases at V and 0 bases at J, with 8 bases in the middle. CDR3 nucleotides: TGTGCCAGCAGCTTAAGCAGGCTCTCTGGAAACACCATATATTTT. This encodes CASSLSRLSGNTIYF.

This rearrangement joins TRBV7-2 to TRBJ2-7, with D perhaps TRBD1 (6 bases). V lost 6 bases and J 3 bases, leaving 15 bases between the germline ends. The CDR3 is 14 amino acids. Per germline, CDR1 SGHTA and CDR2 FQGNSA. This chain's CDR3 is CASSPRGSRYEQYF. DNA for the CDR3: TGTGCCAGCAGTCCAAGGGGGTCCCGCTACGAGCAGTACTTC.

CDR3 sequence reads: CASSLTPSGGARYEQFF. In DNA, the CDR3 is TGTGCCAGCAGCTTAACCCCTAGCGGGGGGGCCCGCTATGAGCAGTTCTTC. The chain recombines TRBV7-8 with TRBJ2-1; 12 nucleotides match TRBD2. The CDR3 spans 17 residues. The germline CDR1 and CDR2 sequences are SGHVS and FQNEAQ. After removal of 2 bases from V and 8 bases from J, the junction contained 10 bases not matched to a gene.

V is TRBV18 and J is TRBJ2-7; TRBD2 matches at 14 bases. Germline V gene lookup returns CDR1 KGHSH and CDR2 LQKENI. This CDR3 is 19 amino acids long. V shed 6 bases, J shed 4 bases, and the junction held 17 bases outside the gene matches. CDR3 protein: CASSRLPTSGGASSYEQYF. CDR3 DNA sequence: TGTGCCAGCTCCCGACTTCCGACTAGCGGGGGGGCCTCATCATACGAGCAGTACTTC.

This clone was recorded a few times. V gene TRBV30 combines with J gene TRBJ2-7; perhaps TRBD2 as D (6 bases). The CDR3 spans 13 residues. Germline assignment: CDR1 GTSNPN and CDR2 SVGIG (reference sequence). V gave up 0 bases and J gave up 3 bases, with 9 bases separating them. CDR3 sequence reads: CAWSVLSGYEQYF. As DNA, the CDR3 is TGTGCCTGGAGTGTACTTAGCGGCTACGAGCAGTACTTC. The full variable domain, rest sourced from reference TRBV30 and TRBJ2-7, is SQTIHQWPATLVQPVGSPLSLECTVEGTSNPNLYWYRQAAGRGLQLLFYSVGIGQISSEVPQNLSASRPQDRQFILSSKKLLLSDSGFYLCAWSVLSGYEQYFGPGTRLTVT.

The chain carries TRBV11-2 and TRBJ2-7, with 9 bases matching TRBD1. CDR1 and CDR2 from the germline V gene are SGHAT and FQNNGV. After removal of 5 bases from V and 5 bases from J, the junction contained 4 bases not matched to a gene. CDR3 length equals 13 residues. The CDR3 region has the DNA TGTGCCAGCAGCCCGGGGACAGGGCACGAGCAGTACTTC. Translation: CASSPGTGHEQYF.

This chain's CDR3 is CASSLYSSGNTIYF. The CDR3 DNA sequence: TGTGCCAGCAGCTTATATTCGTCTGGAAACACCATATATTTT. The V call is TRBV7-2, the J call TRBJ1-3, with D unclear. Trimming stripped 2 bases from V and 1 base from J, with 6 bases between. The CDR3 is made up of 14 amino acids. CDR1 is SGHTA, CDR2 FQGNSA, per germline. The whole variable domain, remainder taken from reference TRBV7-2 and TRBJ1-3, is GAGVSQSPSNKVTEKGKDVELRCDPISGHTALYWYRQSLGQGLEFLIYFQGNSAPDKSGLPSDRFSAERTGGSVSTLTIQRTQQEDSAVYLCASSLYSSGNTIYFGEGSWLTVV.

The CDR3 sequence: CASSHLGGRSNEQYF. The CDR3 DNA reads TGTGCCAGCAGCCACCTCGGTGGGCGGTCTAACGAGCAGTACTTC. This rearrangement joins TRBV7-3 to TRBJ2-7, with D uncertain. The CDR3 has 15 residues. The ends were cut back, 5 bases at V and 5 bases at J, with 19 bases in the middle. CDR1 SGHTA and CDR2 FQGTGA come from the germline V gene.

This chain links TRBV2 with TRBJ1-2, with D possibly being TRBD1 (6 bases). The V gene's germline CDR1 is SNHLY and CDR2 FYNNEI. The CDR3 is made up of 12 amino acids. The CDR3 coding sequence is TGTGGCCTGTCGAGGGGGGACTATGGCTACACCTTC. Amino acid sequence: CGLSRGDYGYTF.

The V gene is TRBV11-2, the J gene TRBJ1-4; 7 bases map to TRBD1. Trimming removed 6 bases from V and 4 bases from J; junction bases left unmatched: 2. There are 13 residues in the CDR3. The V gene's germline CDR1 is SGHAT and CDR2 FQNNGV. DNA for the CDR3: TGTGCCAGCAGGGGACAGCTTAATGAAAAACTGTTTTTT. Encoded protein: CASRGQLNEKLFF.